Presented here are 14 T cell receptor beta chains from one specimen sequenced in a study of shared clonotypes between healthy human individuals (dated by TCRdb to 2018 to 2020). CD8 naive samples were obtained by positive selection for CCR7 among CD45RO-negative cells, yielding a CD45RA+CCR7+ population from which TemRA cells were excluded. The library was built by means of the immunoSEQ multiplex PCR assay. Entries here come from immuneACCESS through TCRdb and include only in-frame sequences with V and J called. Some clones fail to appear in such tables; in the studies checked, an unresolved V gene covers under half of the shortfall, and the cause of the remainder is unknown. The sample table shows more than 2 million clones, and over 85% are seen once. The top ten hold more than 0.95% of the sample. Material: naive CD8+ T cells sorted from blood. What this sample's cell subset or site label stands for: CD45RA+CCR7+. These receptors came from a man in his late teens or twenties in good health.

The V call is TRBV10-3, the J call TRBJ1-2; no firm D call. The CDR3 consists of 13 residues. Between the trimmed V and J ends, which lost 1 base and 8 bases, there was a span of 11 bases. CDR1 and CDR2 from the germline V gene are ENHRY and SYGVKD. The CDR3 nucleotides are TGTGCCATCAGTGAGTATCCTGAGGAGGGCTACACCTTC. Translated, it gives CAISEYPEEGYTF.

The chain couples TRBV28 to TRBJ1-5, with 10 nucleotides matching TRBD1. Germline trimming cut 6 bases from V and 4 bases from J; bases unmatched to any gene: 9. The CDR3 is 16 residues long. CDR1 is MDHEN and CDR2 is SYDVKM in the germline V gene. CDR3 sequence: CASRLRDRGVNQPQHF. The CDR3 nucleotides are TGTGCCAGCAGACTCCGGGACAGGGGTGTGAATCAGCCCCAGCATTTT.

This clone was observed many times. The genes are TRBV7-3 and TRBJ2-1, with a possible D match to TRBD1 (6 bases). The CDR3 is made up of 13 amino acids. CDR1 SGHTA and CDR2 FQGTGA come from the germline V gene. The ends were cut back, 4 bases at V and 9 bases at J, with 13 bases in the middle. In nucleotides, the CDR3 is TGTGCCAGCAGCTCCCTTCAGGGGTTTGAGCAGTTCTTC. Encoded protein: CASSSLQGFEQFF. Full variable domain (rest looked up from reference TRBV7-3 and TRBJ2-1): GAGVSQTPSNKVTEKGKYVELRCDPISGHTALYWYRQSLGQGPEFLIYFQGTGAADDSGLPNDRFFAVRPEGSVSTLKIQRTERGDSAVYLCASSSLQGFEQFFGPGTRLTVL.

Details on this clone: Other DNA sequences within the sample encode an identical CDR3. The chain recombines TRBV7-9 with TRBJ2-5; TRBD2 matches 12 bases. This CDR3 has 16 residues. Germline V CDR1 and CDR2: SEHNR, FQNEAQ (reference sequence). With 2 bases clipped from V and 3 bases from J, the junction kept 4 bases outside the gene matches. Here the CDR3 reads CASSLTSGGTEETQYF. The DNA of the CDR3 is TGTGCCAGCAGCTTAACTAGCGGGGGGACAGAAGAGACCCAGTACTTC.

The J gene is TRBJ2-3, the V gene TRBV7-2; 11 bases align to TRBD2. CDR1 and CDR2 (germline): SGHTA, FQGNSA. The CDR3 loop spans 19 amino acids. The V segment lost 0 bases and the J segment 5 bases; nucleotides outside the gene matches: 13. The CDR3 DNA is TGTGCCAGCAGCTTAGCGGCCTTAGGTAGCGGGAGGGTGGGAGATACGCAGTATTTT. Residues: CASSLAALGSGRVGDTQYF.

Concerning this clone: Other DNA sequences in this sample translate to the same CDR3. CDR3 sequence: CASSLTATYEQYF. DNA of the CDR3: TGTGCCAGCAGCTTAACCGCAACCTACGAGCAGTACTTC. The chain employs TRBV7-6 and TRBJ2-7, with D unclear. The CDR3 contains 13 residues. Trimming stripped 2 bases from V and 2 bases from J, with 7 bases between. Germline lookup yields CDR1 SGHVS and CDR2 FNYEAQ.

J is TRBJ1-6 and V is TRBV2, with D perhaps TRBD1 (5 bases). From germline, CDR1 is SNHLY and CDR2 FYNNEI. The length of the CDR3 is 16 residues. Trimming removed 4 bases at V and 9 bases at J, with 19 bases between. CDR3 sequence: CASSVLWETATSPLHF. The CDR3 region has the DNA TGTGCCAGCAGTGTTCTGTGGGAGACAGCGACTTCACCCCTCCACTTT.

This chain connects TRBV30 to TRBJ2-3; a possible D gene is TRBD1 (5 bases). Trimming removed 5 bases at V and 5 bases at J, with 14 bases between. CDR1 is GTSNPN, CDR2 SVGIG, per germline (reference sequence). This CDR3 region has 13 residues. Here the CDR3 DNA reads TGTGCCTGGTGCCAATGGGGCGGAGATACGCAGTATTTT. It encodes CAWCQWGGDTQYF.

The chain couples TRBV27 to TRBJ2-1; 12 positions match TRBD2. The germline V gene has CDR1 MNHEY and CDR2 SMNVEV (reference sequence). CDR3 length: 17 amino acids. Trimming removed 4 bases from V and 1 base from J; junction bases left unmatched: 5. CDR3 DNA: TGTGCCAGCAGTTCTCCTACTAGCGGGGGGTCCTACAATGAGCAGTTCTTC. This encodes CASSSPTSGGSYNEQFF.

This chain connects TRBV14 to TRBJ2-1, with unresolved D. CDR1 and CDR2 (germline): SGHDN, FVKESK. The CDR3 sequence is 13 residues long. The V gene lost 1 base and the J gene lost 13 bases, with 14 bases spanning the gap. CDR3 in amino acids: CASSQVMTGLQFF. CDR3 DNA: TGTGCCAGCAGCCAAGTTATGACCGGCCTTCAGTTCTTC.

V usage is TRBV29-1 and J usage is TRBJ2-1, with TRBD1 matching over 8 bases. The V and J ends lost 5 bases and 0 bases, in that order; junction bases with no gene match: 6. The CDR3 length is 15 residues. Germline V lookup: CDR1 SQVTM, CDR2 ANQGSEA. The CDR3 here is CSVWDRKGSYNEQFF. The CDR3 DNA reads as TGCAGCGTTTGGGACAGGAAGGGCTCCTACAATGAGCAGTTCTTC.

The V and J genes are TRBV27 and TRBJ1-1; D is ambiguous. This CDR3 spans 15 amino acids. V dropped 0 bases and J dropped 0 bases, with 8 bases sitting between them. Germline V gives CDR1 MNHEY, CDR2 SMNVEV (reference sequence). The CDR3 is CASSLSVQLNTEAFF. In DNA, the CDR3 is TGTGCCAGCAGTTTATCTGTACAGTTGAACACTGAAGCTTTCTTT.

In nucleotides, the CDR3 is TGTGCCTGGAGTGTTGTTCCGGAAGGCGGCTACACCTTC. Translated, it gives CAWSVVPEGGYTF. The V and J genes are TRBV30 and TRBJ1-2; no definite D call. The CDR3 is 13 amino acids. Deletions cut 0 bases from V and 8 bases from J, with 13 bases between. CDR1 is GTSNPN, CDR2 SVGIG, per germline (reference sequence).

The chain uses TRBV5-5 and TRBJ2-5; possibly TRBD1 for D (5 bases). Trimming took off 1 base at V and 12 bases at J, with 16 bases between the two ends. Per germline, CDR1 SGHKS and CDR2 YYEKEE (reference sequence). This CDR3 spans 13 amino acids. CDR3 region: CASSLSSAGHEYF. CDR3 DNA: TGTGCCAGCAGCTTGTCTTCCGCTGGACATGAGTACTTC.